This T cell receptor (beta chain) comes out of a study of Ad26.COV2.S vaccination and SARS-CoV-2 variants. Study-level points and caveats: Participants given vaccine showed non-spike TCR breadth similar to that of placebo recipients.

Libraries were prepared by immunoSEQ multiplex PCR; TCRdb keeps only in-frame clonotypes and omits some of them. The repertoire holds a few hundred thousand clones, with around 87% as singletons. Comments on this clone: Its antigen is as yet unknown.

V gave up 4 bases and J gave up 6 bases; unmatched junction bases: 7. The CDR3 is made up of 16 amino acids. Germline CDR1 is LGHDT and CDR2 is YNNKEL (reference sequence). Treatment of the sample: around 19 received Ad26.COV2.S at low or high dose, single or two shots; roughly five received placebo; per-sample allocation not given. It was on day 63 after the first vaccine or placebo injection that samples were taken. Whoever gave the sample was an adult aged 18-55 years in Boston. An Ad26 vector expressing Wuhan-strain SARS-CoV-2 spike served as the vaccine. The gene calls are TRBV3-1 (or the pseudogene TRBV3-2) and TRBJ2-2; 11 nucleotides align to TRBD1. The sample was peripheral blood, taken in a trial of Ad26.COV2.S vaccine versus placebo. This TCR derives from a person aged 18 to 59 who received the Ad26.COV2.S COVID-19 vaccine or a placebo. The CDR3 nucleotides read TGTGCCAGCAGCCCGCCGGGACAGGGGGGAGCCGGGGAGCTGTTTTTT. Its protein is CASSPPGQGGAGELFF.